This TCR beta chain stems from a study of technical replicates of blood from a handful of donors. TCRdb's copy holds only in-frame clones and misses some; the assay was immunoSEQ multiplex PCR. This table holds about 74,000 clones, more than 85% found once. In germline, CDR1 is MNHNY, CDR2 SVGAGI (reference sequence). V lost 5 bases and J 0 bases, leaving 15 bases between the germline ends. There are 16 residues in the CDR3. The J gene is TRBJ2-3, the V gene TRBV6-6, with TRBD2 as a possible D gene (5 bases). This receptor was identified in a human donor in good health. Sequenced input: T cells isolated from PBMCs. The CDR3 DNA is TGTGCCAGCAGTGGTGGACGGGGATCTAGCACAGATACGCAGTATTTT. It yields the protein CASSGGRGSSTDTQYF.